This T cell receptor beta chain was retrieved from a study of tumor-infiltrating lymphocytes in primary liver carcinoma. Total RNA amounting to around 530 ng was the source from which TCR beta cDNA was made with a constant-region primer. Three-round nested multiplex PCR performed with slightly modified ARM-PCR produced the TCR beta libraries. Both of the initial two PCR rounds ran for around 9 cycles and employed TRBV1-TRBV30 forward primers alongside a C-beta reverse primer. TCRdb passed the multiplex PCR reads through MiXCR, listing each CDR3 protein once. The table shows about 310,000 distinct CDR3 sequences, with nearly 60% occurring only once. Unsorted whole blood yielded blood RNA, and germline DNA was extracted as well. V lost 4 bases, J lost 2 bases, and 8 bases lay in between. The length of the CDR3 is 14 residues. Germline-derived CDR1 and CDR2 are SGHVS and FQNEAQ. This clonotype was observed a handful of times.

The receptor was derived from a young woman with primary liver carcinoma and hepatitis B virus infection. This sequence joins TRBV7-8 and TRBJ1-4, with D perhaps TRBD1 (5 bases). The source material was peripheral blood. CDR3 region: CASSWGTTNEKLFF. Here the CDR3 DNA reads TGTGCCAGCAGCTGGGGGACTACTAATGAAAAACTGTTTTTT.